The next 20 T cell receptor beta chains were all read from a single sample in a study of T cell responses to AZD1222 COVID-19 vaccine. Libraries were prepared by immunoSEQ multiplex PCR; TCRdb keeps only in-frame clonotypes and omits some of them. This table holds 60,000 to 75,000 clones, 65% to 90% found once. Sequenced material: peripheral blood, taken on day 0 of AZD1222 vaccination. The source is an adult in good health.

The genes are TRBV7-3 and TRBJ2-7, with a tentative D call TRBD2 (7 bases). V shed 5 bases and J shed 2 bases, with 10 bases lying between them. The CDR3 totals 13 residues. Germline loops: CDR1 SGHTA, CDR2 FQGTGA. The CDR3 reads CASSPRGPYEQYF. CDR3 nucleotides: TGTGCCAGCAGCCCGCGGGGGCCCTACGAGCAGTACTTC.

V is TRBV6-2 or TRBV6-3 and J is TRBJ1-2; maybe TRBD1 (5 bases). Germline CDR1 reads MNHEY; CDR2 reads SVGEGT. V was shortened by 0 bases and J by 0 bases, with 14 bases between the two germline ends. The CDR3 loop spans 17 amino acids. This CDR3 reads CASSYSRAVGPNYGYTF. The CDR3 DNA reads TGTGCCAGCAGTTACTCCAGGGCGGTTGGACCTAACTATGGCTACACCTTC.

The chain links TRBV25-1 to TRBJ2-7, with 8 bases that match TRBD1. This CDR3 has 14 amino acids. J was trimmed by 0 bases and V by 4 bases; bases with no gene match: 2. The germline gives CDR1 MGHDK, CDR2 SYGVNS. The CDR3 is CASSAGQGSYEQYF. The CDR3 DNA sequence: TGTGCCAGCAGTGCTGGACAGGGCTCCTACGAGCAGTACTTC.

The chain links TRBV6-5 to TRBJ1-2; TRBD1 aligns across 7 bases. The V gene's germline CDR1 is MNHEY and CDR2 SVGAGI. Trimming cost V 0 bases and J 2 bases; bases outside gene matches: 0. CDR3 size: 14 residues. The CDR3 region has the DNA TGTGCCAGCAGTTACTCCAGGGGGAACTATGGCTACACCTTC. Its translation is CASSYSRGNYGYTF.

The CDR3 protein is CASSLTGATNEKLFF. In DNA, the CDR3 is TGTGCCAGCAGCCTGACAGGGGCAACTAATGAAAAACTGTTTTTT. The chain is built from TRBV11-2 and TRBJ1-4; 8 bases are a match to TRBD1. The CDR3 is 15 residues long. The V segment lost 5 bases and the J segment 0 bases; nucleotides outside the gene matches: 2. The V gene's germline CDR1 is SGHAT and CDR2 FQNNGV.

Notes on this clone: Other DNA sequences in this sample translate to the same CDR3. V and J are TRBV14 and TRBJ2-7; no firm D call. The CDR3 covers 11 residues. The germline V and J ends were trimmed by 3 bases and 2 bases, with 2 bases remaining between them. CDR1 and CDR2 (germline): SGHDN, FVKESK. This chain's CDR3 is CASSQAYEQYF. CDR3 nucleotide sequence: TGTGCCAGCAGCCAGGCCTACGAGCAGTACTTC.

The chain carries TRBV3-1 (or the pseudogene TRBV3-2) and TRBJ2-7; TRBD2 agrees at 11 bases. The CDR3 runs 16 residues. Germline V gene lookup returns CDR1 LGHDT and CDR2 YNNKEL (reference sequence). J gave up 2 bases and V 4 bases, and 7 bases lay outside the gene matches. As DNA, the CDR3 is TGTGCCAGCAGCCCCTCGGGACTAGCGGCAACCTACGAGCAGTACTTC. This encodes CASSPSGLAATYEQYF.

The chain combines TRBV4-1 with TRBJ2-7, with a weak D call TRBD1 (7 bases). Looked up from germline, CDR1 is MGHRA and CDR2 is YSYEKL. V shed 3 bases and J shed 3 bases, with 18 bases lying between them. This CDR3 is built from 16 residues. CDR3 nucleotide sequence: TGCGCCAGCAGCCAGGCCGGGGCAGGGGGGTTCTACGAGCAGTACTTC. It translates to CASSQAGAGGFYEQYF.

This clone was picked up one time. CDR3 protein: CATSKSAGRVRETQYF. The CDR3 DNA is TGTGCCACCAGCAAGTCAGCGGGCCGGGTCCGGGAGACCCAGTACTTC. The V call is TRBV15, the J call TRBJ2-5; D possibly corresponds to TRBD2 (6 bases). The V end lost 4 bases, the J end lost 5 bases, and 20 bases lay between the germline ends. The CDR3 contains 16 residues. The V gene's germline CDR1 is LNHNV and CDR2 YYDKDF (reference sequence).

This clone was observed a few times. This chain uses TRBV3-1 (or the pseudogene TRBV3-2) with TRBJ2-5; 9 bases are shared with TRBD2. CDR1 and CDR2 from the germline V gene are LGHDT and YNNKEL (reference sequence). The CDR3 contains 17 residues. V dropped 3 bases and J dropped 3; count of bases not matched to a gene: 11. The CDR3 bases are TGTGCCAGCAGCCATTCTGACGGCGGGGGGGAGAAAGAGACCCAGTACTTC. Its translation is CASSHSDGGGEKETQYF.

This clone appeared once. The chain joins TRBV20-1 to TRBJ2-7; D unresolved. The V and J ends lost 3 bases and 3 bases respectively, with 6 bases between them. The CDR3 covers 11 residues. Germline assignment: CDR1 DFQATT and CDR2 SNEGSKA (reference sequence). The CDR3 is CSASWHYEQYF. The CDR3 DNA sequence: TGCAGTGCTAGTTGGCACTACGAGCAGTACTTC.

CDR3 DNA sequence: TGTGCCACCAGTGACCGGGAGACCCAGTACTTC. Residues: CATSDRETQYF. This chain connects TRBV24-1 to TRBJ2-5; D uncertain. The CDR3 contains 11 residues. Trimming stripped 4 bases from V and 5 bases from J, with 4 bases between. Germline V CDR1 and CDR2: KGHDR, SFDVKD.

The chain carries TRBV29-1 and TRBJ2-7; a weak D match, TRBD2 (6 bases). Germline loops: CDR1 SQVTM, CDR2 ANQGSEA. V lost 6 bases and J 6 bases, leaving 12 bases between the germline ends. The CDR3 spans 11 residues. The CDR3 DNA is TGCAGCGTGGGGGGATATACCGAGCAGTACTTC. Protein: CSVGGYTEQYF.

V is TRBV5-1 and J is TRBJ2-3; D ambiguous. The CDR3 is 13 residues long. Germline CDR1 is SGHRS and CDR2 is YFSETQ. V lost 1 base and J lost 5, with 8 bases in between. Here the CDR3 DNA reads TGCGCCAGCAGCTTGATGCCAAGAGATACGCAGTATTTT. Amino acids: CASSLMPRDTQYF. The entire variable domain, with the rest obtained from reference TRBV5-1 and TRBJ2-3, is as follows: KAGVTQTPRYLIKTRGQQVTLSCSPISGHRSVSWYQQTPGQGLQFLFEYFSETQRNKGNFPGRFSGRQFSNSRSEMNVSTLELGDSALYLCASSLMPRDTQYFGPGTRLTVL.

This chain uses TRBV9 with TRBJ2-5; D is possibly TRBD2 (5 bases). CDR1 and CDR2 from the germline V gene are SGDLS and YYNGEE. The germline V and J ends were trimmed by 0 bases and 6 bases, with 12 bases remaining between them. There are 14 residues in the CDR3. CDR3 coding DNA: TGTGCCAGCAGCGTAGAGGGAGTGTCGAAGACCCAGTACTTC. Its translation is CASSVEGVSKTQYF.

This rearrangement joins TRBV15 to TRBJ2-2; 9 bases fit TRBD2. The CDR3 is made up of 15 amino acids. Germline CDR1 LNHNV, CDR2 YYDKDF (reference sequence). V lost 1 base, J lost 7 bases, and 4 bases stayed unmatched. For the CDR3, the DNA is TGTGCCACCAGCAGAGTGGGACTAGCTAACGGGGAGCTGTTTTTT. It codes for CATSRVGLANGELFF.

The V call is TRBV20-1, the J call TRBJ1-5, with a tentative D call TRBD1 (6 bases). This CDR3 contains 14 residues. From germline, CDR1 is DFQATT and CDR2 SNEGSKA (reference sequence). Trimming cost V 3 bases and J 5 bases, with 14 bases left between them. CDR3 bases: TGCAGTGCTAGTGGGGGGCGAGGAGATCAGCCCCAGCATTTT. This gives the protein CSASGGRGDQPQHF.

The V gene is TRBV9, the J gene TRBJ2-1; 7 nucleotides agree with TRBD2. There are 16 residues in the CDR3. The germline CDR1 and CDR2 sequences are SGDLS and YYNGEE. V shed 0 bases and J 4 bases; nucleotides not matched to a gene: 7. In DNA, the CDR3 is TGTGCCAGCAGCGTAGATCCAGCGGGGTTGTACAATGAGCAGTTCTTC. This gives the protein CASSVDPAGLYNEQFF.

The chain carries TRBV5-1 and TRBJ1-1, with TRBD1 as a possible D gene (6 bases). The ends were cut back, 4 bases at V and 1 base at J, with 14 bases in the middle. Looked up from germline, CDR1 is SGHRS and CDR2 is YFSETQ. CDR3 length equals 15 residues. The CDR3 reads CASSLTGTQNTEAFF. The DNA for the CDR3 is TGCGCCAGCAGCCTAACCGGGACACAGAACACTGAAGCTTTCTTT.

The CDR3 region is CASSTGVTEAFF. CDR3 nucleotide sequence: TGCGCCAGCAGCACAGGGGTAACTGAAGCTTTCTTT. The V and J genes are TRBV10-2 and TRBJ1-1; 7 bases agree with TRBD1. Trimming removed 6 bases from V and 5 bases from J; junction bases left unmatched: 3. This CDR3 is 12 amino acids long. Germline CDR1 and CDR2: WSHSY and SAAADI.